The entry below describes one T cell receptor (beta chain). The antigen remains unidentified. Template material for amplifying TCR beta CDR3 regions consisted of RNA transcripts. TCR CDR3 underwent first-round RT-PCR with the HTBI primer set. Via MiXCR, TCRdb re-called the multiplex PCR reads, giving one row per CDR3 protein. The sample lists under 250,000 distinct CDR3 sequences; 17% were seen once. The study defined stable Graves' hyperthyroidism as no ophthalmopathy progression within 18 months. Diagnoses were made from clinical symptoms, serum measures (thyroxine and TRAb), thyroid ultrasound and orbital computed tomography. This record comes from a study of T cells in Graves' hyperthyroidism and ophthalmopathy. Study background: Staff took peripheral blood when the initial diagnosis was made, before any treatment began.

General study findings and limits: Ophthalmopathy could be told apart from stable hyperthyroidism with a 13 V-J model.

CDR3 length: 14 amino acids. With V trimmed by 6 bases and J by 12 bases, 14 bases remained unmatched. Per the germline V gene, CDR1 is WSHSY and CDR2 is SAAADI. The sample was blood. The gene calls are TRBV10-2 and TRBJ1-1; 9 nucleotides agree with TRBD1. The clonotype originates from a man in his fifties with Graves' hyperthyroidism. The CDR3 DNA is TGCGCCAGCAGCGACAAACCCACAGGGGGCATGTCTTTCTTT. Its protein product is CASSDKPTGGMSFF.